Below, one TCR beta chain is given with its context. These data are taken from a study of blood T cell repertoires in COVID-19. About the study: Researchers got acute and convalescent COVID-19 samples from the United States, Italy and Spain. T cells, B-cell-depleted T cells, or PBMCs supplied cDNA or gDNA.

With 5 bases clipped from V and 4 bases from J, the junction kept 12 bases outside the gene matches. The CDR3 has 18 residues. From germline, CDR1 is SEHNR and CDR2 FQNEAQ (reference sequence). Patients in Seattle were enrolled during active infection, then followed longitudinally. As processed by the authors: Amplification with reference gene primers provided the estimates of nucleated cell counts. The repertoire was sequenced with immunoSEQ multiplex PCR; TCRdb's copy has only in-frame clones and lacks some. V, J and clone size were drawn from that table, and D and trimming were deduced from the DNA. The sample has hundreds of thousands of clones, more than 70% seen once.

This TCR was sampled from a woman in her 30s with COVID-19, enrolled during active disease. This sequence joins TRBV7-9 and TRBJ2-6; 9 positions match TRBD1. The specimen was peripheral blood. This chain's CDR3 is CASSARQGEVVGANVLTF. In nucleotides, the CDR3 is TGTGCCAGCAGCGCTCGACAGGGGGAGGTAGTAGGGGCCAACGTCCTGACTTTC. The whole variable domain, filled in from reference TRBV7-9 and TRBJ2-6, reads DTGVSQNPRHKITKRGQNVTFRCDPISEHNRLYWYRQTLGQGPEFLTYFQNEAQLEKSRLLSDRFSAERPKGSFSTLEIQRTEQGDSAMYLCASSARQGEVVGANVLTFGAGSRLTVL.